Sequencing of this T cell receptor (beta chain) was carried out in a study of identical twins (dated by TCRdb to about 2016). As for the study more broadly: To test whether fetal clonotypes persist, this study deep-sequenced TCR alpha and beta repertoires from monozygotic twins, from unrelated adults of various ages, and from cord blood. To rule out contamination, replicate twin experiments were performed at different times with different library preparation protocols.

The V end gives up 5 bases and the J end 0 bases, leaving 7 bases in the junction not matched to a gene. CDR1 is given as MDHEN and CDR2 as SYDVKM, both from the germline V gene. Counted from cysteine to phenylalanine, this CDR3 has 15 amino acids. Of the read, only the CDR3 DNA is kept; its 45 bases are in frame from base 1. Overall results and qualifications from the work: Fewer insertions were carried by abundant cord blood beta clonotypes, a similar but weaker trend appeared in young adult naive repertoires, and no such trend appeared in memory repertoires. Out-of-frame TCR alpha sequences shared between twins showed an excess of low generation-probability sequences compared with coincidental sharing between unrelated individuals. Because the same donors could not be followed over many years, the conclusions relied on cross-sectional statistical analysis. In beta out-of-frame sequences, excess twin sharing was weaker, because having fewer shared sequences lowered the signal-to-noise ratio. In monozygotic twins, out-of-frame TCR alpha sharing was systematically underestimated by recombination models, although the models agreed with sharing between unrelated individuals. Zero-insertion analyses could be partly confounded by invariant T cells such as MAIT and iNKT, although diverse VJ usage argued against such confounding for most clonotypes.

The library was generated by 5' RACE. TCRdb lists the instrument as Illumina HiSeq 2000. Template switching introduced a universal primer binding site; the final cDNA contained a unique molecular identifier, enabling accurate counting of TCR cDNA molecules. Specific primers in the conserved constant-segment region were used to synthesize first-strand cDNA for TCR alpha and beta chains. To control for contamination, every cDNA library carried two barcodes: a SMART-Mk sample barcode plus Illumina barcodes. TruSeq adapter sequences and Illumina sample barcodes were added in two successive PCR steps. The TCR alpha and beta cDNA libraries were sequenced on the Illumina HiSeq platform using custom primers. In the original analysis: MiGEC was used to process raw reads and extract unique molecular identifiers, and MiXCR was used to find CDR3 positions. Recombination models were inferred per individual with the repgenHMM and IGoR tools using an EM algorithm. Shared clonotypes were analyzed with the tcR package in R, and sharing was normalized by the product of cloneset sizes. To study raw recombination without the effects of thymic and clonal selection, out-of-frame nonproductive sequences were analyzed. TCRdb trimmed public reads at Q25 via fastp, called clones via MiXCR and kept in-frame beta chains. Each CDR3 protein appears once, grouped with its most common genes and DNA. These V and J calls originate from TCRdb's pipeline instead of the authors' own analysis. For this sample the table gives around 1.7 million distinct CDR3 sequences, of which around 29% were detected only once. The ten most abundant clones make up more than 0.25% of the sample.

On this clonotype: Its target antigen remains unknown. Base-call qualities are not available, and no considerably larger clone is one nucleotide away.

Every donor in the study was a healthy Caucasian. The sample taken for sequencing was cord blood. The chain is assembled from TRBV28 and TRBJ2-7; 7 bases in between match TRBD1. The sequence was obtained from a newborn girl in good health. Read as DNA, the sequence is TGTGCCAGCAGTCCAACAGGGGCCTCCTCCTACGAGCAGTACTTC. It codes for CASSPTGASSYEQYF.